This T cell receptor (beta chain) stems from a study of cytomegalovirus exposure and HLA in healthy donors. Study-wide results and caveats: Reportedly, fewer N-insertions than the approximately 690-donor mean appeared in an Asian-associated ancestry cluster in a later analysis. The sole available immune exposure information was CMV serostatus.

This CDR3 contains 15 residues. The ends lost 7 bases at V and 7 bases at J; junction bases unmatched: 10. CDR1 and CDR2 (germline): ENHRY, SYGVKD. Only one count was recorded for this clone. Its antigen remains unidentified. PCR amplification relied on 60 Vbeta primers (plus 13 Jbeta primers). Produced via immunoSEQ multiplex PCR; TCRdb's table is partial and in-frame only. The sample records 150,000 to 200,000 clones, 82% being singletons. V is TRBV10-3 and J is TRBJ1-2; 12 bases align to TRBD1. This receptor was obtained from a girl between 10 and 17 years old in good health and CMV-seropositive. The sequencing sample was made of PBMCs. This CDR3 reads CAITLTGQGAGGYTF. CDR3 in DNA: TGTGCCATCACCCTTACGGGACAGGGGGCCGGTGGCTACACCTTC.